This is a list of T cell receptor beta chains from one sample in a study of a mutant IDH1 vaccine in newly diagnosed glioma. What these receptors recognize is not known. Measured with immunoSEQ multiplex PCR; TCRdb has only the in-frame clones, and not every one. The sample yields roughly 51,000 clones, around 85% seen once. The sequenced sample was PBMCs, obtained from a glioma patient whose treatment included an IDH1 peptide vaccine. These receptors all stem from a woman between 25 and 40 years old with glioma. Some clones in this sample may be carry-over from other donors' samples. The CDR3 runs from the conserved cysteine through the conserved F or W. The D gene is left open where the match is weak. A clone size is listed for some rows: how often the clone was seen (once, few, many), or a class if it is expanded.

d_gene	v_gene	j_gene	abundance	CDR3nt	CDR3aa
-	TRBV11-2	TRBJ1-1	-	TGTGCCAGCAGCTTGACGGACCTGAACACTGAAGCTTTCTTT	CASSLTDLNTEAFF
-	TRBV27	TRBJ2-3	-	TGTGCCAGCAGTTTGGCGCTAGGCGGGCCGCAGTATTTT	CASSLALGGPQYF
-	TRBV19	TRBJ1-1	-	TGTGCCAGTAGCCCAGGGGCCCCGGCTTTCTTT	CASSPGAPAFF
-	TRBV7-2	TRBJ1-2	-	TGTGCCAGCAGCTGGGGGGGGCGATATGGCTACACCTTC	CASSWGGRYGYTF
-	TRBV4-1	TRBJ1-2	-	TGCGCCAGCAGCCAAATGGACAGAAGTAACTATGGCTACACCTTC	CASSQMDRSNYGYTF
TRBD1	TRBV30	TRBJ2-4	-	TGTGCCTGGGGCCGAGGGGGCTCGGACAAAAACATTCAGTACTTC	CAWGRGGSDKNIQYF
TRBD1	TRBV28	TRBJ1-2	-	TGTGCCAGCAGTATCGGGACAGGGTCCATTTATGGCTACACCTTC	CASSIGTGSIYGYTF
TRBD1	TRBV2	TRBJ2-7	-	TGTGCCAGCAGAGGGACAGGGTATAGGTCCTACGAGCAGTACTTC	CASRGTGYRSYEQYF
-	TRBV10-1	TRBJ1-1	few	TGCGCCAGCAGTGAGTCAGCGCTCTACACTGAAGCTTTCTTT	CASSESALYTEAFF
-	TRBV18	TRBJ2-3	-	TGTGCCAGCTCACCTCCTAGGGGCACAGATACGCAGTATTTT	CASSPPRGTDTQYF